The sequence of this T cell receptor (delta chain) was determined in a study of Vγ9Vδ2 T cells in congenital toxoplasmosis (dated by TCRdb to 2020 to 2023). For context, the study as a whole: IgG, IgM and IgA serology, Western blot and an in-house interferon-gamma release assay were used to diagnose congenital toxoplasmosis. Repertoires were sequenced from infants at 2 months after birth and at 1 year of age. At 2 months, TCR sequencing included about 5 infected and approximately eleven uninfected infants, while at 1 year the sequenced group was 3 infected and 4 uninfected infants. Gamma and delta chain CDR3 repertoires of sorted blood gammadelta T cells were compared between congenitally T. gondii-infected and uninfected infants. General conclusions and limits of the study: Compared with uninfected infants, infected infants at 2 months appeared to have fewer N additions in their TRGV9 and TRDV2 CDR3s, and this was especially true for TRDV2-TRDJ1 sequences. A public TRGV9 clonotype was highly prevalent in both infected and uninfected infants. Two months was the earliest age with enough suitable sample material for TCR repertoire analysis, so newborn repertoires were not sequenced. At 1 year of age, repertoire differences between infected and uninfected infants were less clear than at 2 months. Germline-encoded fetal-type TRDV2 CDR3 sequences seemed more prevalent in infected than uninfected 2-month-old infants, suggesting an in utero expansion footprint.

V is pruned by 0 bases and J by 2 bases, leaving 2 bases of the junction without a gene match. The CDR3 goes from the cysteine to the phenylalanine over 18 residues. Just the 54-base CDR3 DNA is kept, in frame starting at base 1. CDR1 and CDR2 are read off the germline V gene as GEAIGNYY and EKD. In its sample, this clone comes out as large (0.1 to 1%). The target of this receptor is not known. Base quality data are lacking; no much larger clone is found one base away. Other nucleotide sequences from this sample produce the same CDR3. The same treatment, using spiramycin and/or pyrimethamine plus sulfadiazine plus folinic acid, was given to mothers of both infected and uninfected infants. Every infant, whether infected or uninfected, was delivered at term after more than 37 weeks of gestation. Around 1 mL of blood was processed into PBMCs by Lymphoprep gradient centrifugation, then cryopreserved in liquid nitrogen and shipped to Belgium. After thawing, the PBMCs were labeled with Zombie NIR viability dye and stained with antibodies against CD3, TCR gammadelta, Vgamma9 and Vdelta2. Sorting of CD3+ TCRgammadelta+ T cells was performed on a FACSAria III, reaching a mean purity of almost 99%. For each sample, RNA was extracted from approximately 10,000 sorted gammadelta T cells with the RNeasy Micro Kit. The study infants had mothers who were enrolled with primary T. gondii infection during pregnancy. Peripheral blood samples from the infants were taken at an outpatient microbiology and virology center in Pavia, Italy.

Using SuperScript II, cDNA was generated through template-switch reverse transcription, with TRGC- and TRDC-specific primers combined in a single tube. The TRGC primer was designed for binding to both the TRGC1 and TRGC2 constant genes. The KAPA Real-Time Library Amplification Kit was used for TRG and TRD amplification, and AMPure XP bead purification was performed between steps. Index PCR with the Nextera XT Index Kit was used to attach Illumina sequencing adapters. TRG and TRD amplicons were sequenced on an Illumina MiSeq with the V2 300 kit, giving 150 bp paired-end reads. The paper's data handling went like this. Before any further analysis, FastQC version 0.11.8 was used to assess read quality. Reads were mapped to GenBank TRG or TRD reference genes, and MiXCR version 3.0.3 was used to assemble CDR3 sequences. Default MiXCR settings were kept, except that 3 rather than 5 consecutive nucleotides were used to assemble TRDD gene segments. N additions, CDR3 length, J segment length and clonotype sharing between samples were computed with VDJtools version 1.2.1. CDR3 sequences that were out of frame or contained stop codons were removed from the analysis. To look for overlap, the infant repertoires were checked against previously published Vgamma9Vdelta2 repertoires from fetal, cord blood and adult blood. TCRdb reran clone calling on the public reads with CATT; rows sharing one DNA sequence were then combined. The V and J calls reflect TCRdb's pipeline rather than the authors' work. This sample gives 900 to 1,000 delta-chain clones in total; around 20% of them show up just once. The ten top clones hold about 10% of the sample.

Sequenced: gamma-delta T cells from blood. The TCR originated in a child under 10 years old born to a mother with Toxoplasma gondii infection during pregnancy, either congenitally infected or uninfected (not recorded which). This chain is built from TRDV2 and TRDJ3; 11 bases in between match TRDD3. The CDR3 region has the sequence CACDTVLGDTWDTRQMFF. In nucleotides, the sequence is TGTGCCTGTGACACCGTACTGGGGGATACCTGGGACACCCGACAGATGTTTTTC.